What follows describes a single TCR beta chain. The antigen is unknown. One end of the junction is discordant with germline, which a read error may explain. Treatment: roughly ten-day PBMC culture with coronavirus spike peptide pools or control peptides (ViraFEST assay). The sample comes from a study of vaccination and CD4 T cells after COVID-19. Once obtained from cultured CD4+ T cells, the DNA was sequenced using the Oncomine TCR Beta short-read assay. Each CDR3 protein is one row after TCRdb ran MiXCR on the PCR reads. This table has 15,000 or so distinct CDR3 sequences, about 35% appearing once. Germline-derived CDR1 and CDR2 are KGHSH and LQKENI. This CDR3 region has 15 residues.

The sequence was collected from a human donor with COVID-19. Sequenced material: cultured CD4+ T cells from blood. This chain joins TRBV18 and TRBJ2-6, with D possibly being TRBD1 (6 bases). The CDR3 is CASSPPGVRANVPTF. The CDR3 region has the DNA TGTGCCAGCTCACCCCCAGGGGTAAGGGCCAACGTCCCGACTTTC.